A selection of T cell receptor beta chains follows, all from one sample in a study of blood T cell repertoires in COVID-19. Clones were read by immunoSEQ multiplex PCR, and TCRdb kept only the in-frame ones, dropping some. The sample shows a few hundred thousand clones, about nine tenths of them seen only once. Material: PBMCs or T cells enriched from blood (not recorded which). These receptors originate from a woman between 18 and 29 years old who had recovered from COVID-19. Both conserved end residues are part of each CDR3. D genes are given only for firm matches. Expanded clones get a size class; other rows say once, few or many, or leave the size out.

cdr3_length	v_call	j_call	d_call	clone_size	cdr3_nt	cdr3_aa
16	TRBV2	TRBJ1-3	TRBD1	-	TGTGCCAGCAGTGAACGACAGGGGGCGGTTGGAAACACCATATATTTT	CASSERQGAVGNTIYF
14	TRBV5-1	TRBJ2-1	TRBD1	-	TGCGCCAGCAGAAGACAGGGGGGGTCAGATGAGCAGTTCTTC	CASRRQGGSDEQFF
14	TRBV12-5	TRBJ2-3	-	-	TGTGCTAGTGGTTTGGGCACTAGCACAGATACGCAGTATTTT	CASGLGTSTDTQYF
17	TRBV5-6	TRBJ1-2	TRBD1	-	TGTGCCAGCAGCTTGCCCGGGACAGGGGTCTCTAACTATGGCTACACCTTC	CASSLPGTGVSNYGYTF
15	TRBV5-1	TRBJ2-7	TRBD1	once	TGCGCCAGCAGCTTGATTTGGGACAGGCCCTACGAGCAGTACTTC	CASSLIWDRPYEQYF
16	TRBV6-5	TRBJ2-6	-	-	TGTGCCAGCAGTTACATAGCTCCCTCTGGGGCCAACGTCCTGACTTTC	CASSYIAPSGANVLTF
17	TRBV27	TRBJ2-1	TRBD2	-	TGTGCCAGCAGTCCAAGACTAGCGGGAGTAAGCAACAATGAGCAGTTCTTC	CASSPRLAGVSNNEQFF
13	TRBV7-9	TRBJ1-1	TRBD1	-	TGTGCCAGCAGCTTCACAGGGGGCACTGAAGCTTTCTTT	CASSFTGGTEAFF
14	TRBV7-9	TRBJ1-1	TRBD1	-	TGTGCCAGCAGCCGGACAGGGAGAAACACTGAAGCTTTCTTT	CASSRTGRNTEAFF
15	TRBV6-1	TRBJ2-5	-	-	TGTGCCAGCAGTGAAGCAGGACTGGGGTCTGGGACCCAGTACTTC	CASSEAGLGSGTQYF
13	TRBV28	TRBJ1-2	TRBD1	few	TGTGCCAGCAGACGCCGGGACAGGGACGGCTACACCTTC	CASRRRDRDGYTF
12	TRBV7-2	TRBJ2-1	-	once	TGTGCCAGCAGCTTAGTCCTCCATGAGCAGTTCTTC	CASSLVLHEQFF
14	TRBV5-6	TRBJ1-2	-	-	TGTGCCAGCAGCTTGGCGAACAGGCGTTATGGCTACACCTTC	CASSLANRRYGYTF
13	TRBV29-1	TRBJ1-2	-	-	TGCAGCGTTTACAGTGCTTATCCCTATGGCTACACCTTC	CSVYSAYPYGYTF
20	TRBV27	TRBJ1-5	TRBD1	-	TGTGCCAGCATCCTCACAGGGGGAAAGGGGCGGCAGGGTGACAATCAGCCCCAGCATTTT	CASILTGGKGRQGDNQPQHF
12	TRBV12-5	TRBJ1-1	-	-	TGTGCTAGTGGTGACAGGAACACTGAAGCTTTCTTT	CASGDRNTEAFF
14	TRBV14	TRBJ2-3	-	-	TGTGCCAGCAGCCAGGACTCCTACACAGATACGCAGTATTTT	CASSQDSYTDTQYF
14	TRBV3-1/TRBV3-2	TRBJ2-3	TRBD1	-	TGTGCCAGCAGCCTTGGGACAGTCCAAGATACGCAGTATTTT	CASSLGTVQDTQYF
15	TRBV10-3	TRBJ1-2	-	-	TGTGCCATCAGCCCGACAGATCGAGTAACTTATGGCTACACCTTC	CAISPTDRVTYGYTF
12	TRBV28	TRBJ1-2	-	-	TGTGCCAGCAGTTTACCGGGGTATGGCTACACCTTC	CASSLPGYGYTF
14	TRBV2	TRBJ2-3	-	-	TGTGCCAGCAGTGCGGACTCTAGCACAGATACGCAGTATTTT	CASSADSSTDTQYF
15	TRBV6-2/TRBV6-3	TRBJ1-1	-	-	TGTGCCAGCAGTTACGATTTAGGGGGGAACACTGAAGCTTTCTTT	CASSYDLGGNTEAFF
15	TRBV27	TRBJ1-2	-	once	TGTGCCAGCAGGACTCGGATTGACAGAGGCTATGGCTACACCTTC	CASRTRIDRGYGYTF
15	TRBV15	TRBJ2-7	TRBD2	once	TGTGCCACCAGCTCCTCTAGCGGGGCTTCCTACGAGCAGTACTTC	CATSSSSGASYEQYF
14	TRBV30	TRBJ1-4	-	few	TGTGCCTGGAGGGAAACAGGGTCGGGCGAAAAACTGTTTTTT	CAWRETGSGEKLFF
13	TRBV5-1	TRBJ1-4	-	-	TGCGCCAGCAGCACTGCAACTAATGAAAAACTGTTTTTT	CASSTATNEKLFF
15	TRBV24-1	TRBJ1-2	TRBD1	-	TGTGCCACCAGTGATTCGAACAGGGGCGGCTATGGCTACACCTTC	CATSDSNRGGYGYTF
13	TRBV19	TRBJ2-7	-	-	TGTGCCAGTAGTATTCCGGGAACCTACGAGCAGTACTTC	CASSIPGTYEQYF
16	TRBV13	TRBJ1-1	-	-	TGTGCCAGCAGCTTAGTTCAACGGCTCCGGGGTACTGAAGCTTTCTTT	CASSLVQRLRGTEAFF
16	TRBV6-2/TRBV6-3	TRBJ2-7	TRBD2	-	TGTGCCAGCAGTTACCAATCCCCCACTAGCGGCTACGAGCAGTACTTC	CASSYQSPTSGYEQYF
14	TRBV9	TRBJ1-2	-	-	TGTGCCAGCAGCGTAGACCCAGGGAATAGTGGCTACACCTTC	CASSVDPGNSGYTF
16	TRBV3-1/TRBV3-2	TRBJ2-7	TRBD1	-	TGTGCCAGCAGCCAATTTTTAGGACAGGGTAGTTACGAGCAGTACTTC	CASSQFLGQGSYEQYF
12	TRBV5-1	TRBJ1-2	-	-	TGCGCCAGCAGCTTAACAGGAGCTGGCTACACCTTC	CASSLTGAGYTF
18	TRBV2	TRBJ1-5	-	-	TGTGCCAGCAGTGAGGGGGCCAGGGTCCCTTATAGCAATCAGCCCCAGCATTTT	CASSEGARVPYSNQPQHF
17	TRBV6-2/TRBV6-3	TRBJ2-1	TRBD2	-	TGTGCCAGCAGTTACCCAGTTAGCGGGACTCGCTACAATGAGCAGTTCTTC	CASSYPVSGTRYNEQFF
13	TRBV5-4	TRBJ2-3	-	few	TGTGCCAGCAGCTCGGACAGTTCAGATACGCAGTATTTT	CASSSDSSDTQYF
12	TRBV12-3/TRBV12-4	TRBJ1-2	-	-	TGTGCCAGCAGGGTCGAAAGGAGTGGCTACACCTTC	CASRVERSGYTF
11	TRBV10-3	TRBJ2-1	-	-	TGTGCCATCAGCGCCCTAAATGAGCAGTTCTTC	CAISALNEQFF
15	TRBV18	TRBJ1-5	-	few	TGTGCCAGCTCACCAAGGTCTCCAGGGAATCAGCCCCAGCATTTT	CASSPRSPGNQPQHF
16	TRBV5-1	TRBJ2-7	TRBD2	-	TGCGCCAGCAACACGATTAGCGGGAGGGCGACTCCCGAGCAGTACTTC	CASNTISGRATPEQYF
14	TRBV28	TRBJ1-2	-	-	TGTGCCAGCCTCAACGGGGGTTCCCTCTATGGCTACACCTTC	CASLNGGSLYGYTF
13	TRBV5-6	TRBJ2-1	-	-	TGTGCCAGCAGCGAGGGACTCCGCAATGAGCAGTTCTTC	CASSEGLRNEQFF
15	TRBV7-2	TRBJ1-3	-	-	TGTGCCAGCAGCTTAGCGCGAGGCCGGGGAAACACCATATATTTT	CASSLARGRGNTIYF
15	TRBV30	TRBJ1-6	TRBD1	-	TGTGCCTGTTACCTAGGCAGGGGGTATAATTCACCCCTCCACTTT	CACYLGRGYNSPLHF
16	TRBV7-9	TRBJ2-3	TRBD1	-	TGTGCCAGCAGCTTAGCAGAGGGGGCGCGGAGCGATACGCAGTATTTT	CASSLAEGARSDTQYF
15	TRBV5-1	TRBJ2-1	TRBD2	few	TGCGCCAGCAGCCCAGGGACTAGATCCTACAATGAGCAGTTCTTC	CASSPGTRSYNEQFF
16	TRBV7-2	TRBJ1-3	TRBD1	-	TGTGCCAGCAGCACCCGACAGGGGGCGGCTGGAAACACCATATATTTT	CASSTRQGAAGNTIYF
15	TRBV7-2	TRBJ1-2	-	-	TGTGCCAGCAGCTCACCGGGACTGGGATTAGTTGGCTACACCTTC	CASSSPGLGLVGYTF
17	TRBV5-4	TRBJ2-7	-	few	TGTGCCAGCAGCTTGTTACGCGACAGCCTGAACTCCTACGAGCAGTACTTC	CASSLLRDSLNSYEQYF
16	TRBV5-6	TRBJ1-6	-	once	TGTGCCAGCAGCTTGGGGGGACTACCGTATAATTCACCCCTCCACTTT	CASSLGGLPYNSPLHF
13	TRBV5-6	TRBJ1-1	-	-	TGTGCCAGCAGCCGGACAGAAGGCACTGAAGCTTTCTTT	CASSRTEGTEAFF
13	TRBV3-1/TRBV3-2	TRBJ1-2	-	-	TGTGCCAGCAGCCCCGAGCCATATGGTGGCTACACCTTC	CASSPEPYGGYTF
17	TRBV4-2	TRBJ2-2	TRBD2	few	TGTGCCAGCAGCCGCCCTCTAGCGGGGACGAACACCGGGGAGCTGTTTTTT	CASSRPLAGTNTGELFF
15	TRBV7-6	TRBJ2-1	-	-	TGTGCCAGCAGCCATGGGGACAAATCCTACAATGAGCAGTTCTTC	CASSHGDKSYNEQFF
15	TRBV7-3	TRBJ2-1	TRBD2	-	TGTGCCAGCAGCCCACGACTAGCGGGGGACAATGAGCAGTTCTTC	CASSPRLAGDNEQFF
12	TRBV2	TRBJ1-1	TRBD1	-	TGTGCCAGCAGTTGGACAGGGACTGAAGCTTTCTTT	CASSWTGTEAFF
14	TRBV11-2	TRBJ1-3	-	-	TGTGCCAGCAGCATCGACAGAAACGGAAACACCATATATTTT	CASSIDRNGNTIYF